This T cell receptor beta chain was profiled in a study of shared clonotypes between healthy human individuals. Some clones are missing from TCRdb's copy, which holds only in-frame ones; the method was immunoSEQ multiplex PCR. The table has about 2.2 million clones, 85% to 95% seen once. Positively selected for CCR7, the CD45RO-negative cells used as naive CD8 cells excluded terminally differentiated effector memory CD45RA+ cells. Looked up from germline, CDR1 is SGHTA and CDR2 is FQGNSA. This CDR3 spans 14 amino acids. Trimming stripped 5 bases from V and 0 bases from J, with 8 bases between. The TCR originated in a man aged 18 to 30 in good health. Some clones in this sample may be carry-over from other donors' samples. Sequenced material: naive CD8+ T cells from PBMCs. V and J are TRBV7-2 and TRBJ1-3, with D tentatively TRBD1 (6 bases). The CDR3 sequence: CASSPGASGNTIYF. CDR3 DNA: TGTGCCAGCAGCCCAGGGGCCTCTGGAAACACCATATATTTT. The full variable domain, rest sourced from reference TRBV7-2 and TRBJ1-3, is GAGVSQSPSNKVTEKGKDVELRCDPISGHTALYWYRQSLGQGLEFLIYFQGNSAPDKSGLPSDRFSAERTGGSVSTLTIQRTQQEDSAVYLCASSPGASGNTIYFGEGSWLTVV.